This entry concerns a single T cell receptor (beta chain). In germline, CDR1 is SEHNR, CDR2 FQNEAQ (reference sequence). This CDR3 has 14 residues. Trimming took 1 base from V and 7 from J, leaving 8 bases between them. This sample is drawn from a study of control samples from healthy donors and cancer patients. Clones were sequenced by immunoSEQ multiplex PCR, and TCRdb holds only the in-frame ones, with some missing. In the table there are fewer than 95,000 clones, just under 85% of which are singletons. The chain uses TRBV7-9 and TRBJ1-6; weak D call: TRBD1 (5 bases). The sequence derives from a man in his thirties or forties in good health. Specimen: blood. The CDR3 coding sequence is TGTGCCAGCAGCTTAGTAGGGGAGAATTCACCCCTCCACTTT. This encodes CASSLVGENSPLHF. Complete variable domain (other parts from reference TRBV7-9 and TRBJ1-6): DTGVSQNPRHKITKRGQNVTFRCDPISEHNRLYWYRQTLGQGPEFLTYFQNEAQLEKSRLLSDRFSAERPKGSFSTLEIQRTEQGDSAMYLCASSLVGENSPLHFGNGTRLTVT.